The clone carrying this TCR beta chain appeared a single time. Its antigen remains unknown. Its ends do not fully match the called genes, so a read error is possible. Germline V gives CDR1 SQVTM, CDR2 ANQGSEA. This CDR3 has 16 residues. This entry is derived from a study of post-analysis software for immune sequencing data. Study results and caveats: Comparison of patients with controls showed five or six TRBV segments more frequent in patients, TRBV5-6, TRBV5-1 and TRBV20-1 among them.

The authors incorporated unique molecular identifiers into the TCR beta cDNA libraries. Each CDR3 protein gets one entry after TCRdb re-called the PCR reads with MiXCR. Here the sample spans approximately 630,000 distinct CDR3 sequences, 59% being singletons. This TCR came from a girl aged 2 to 9 with multiple sclerosis. This sequence joins TRBV29-1 and TRBJ2-1; 7 bases agree with TRBD1. Input material: blood. Written as DNA, the CDR3 is TGCAGCGTTCTTGACAGGGAGACGACCCCCTACAATGAGCAGTCCTTC. It is translated as CSVLDRETTPYNEQSF.